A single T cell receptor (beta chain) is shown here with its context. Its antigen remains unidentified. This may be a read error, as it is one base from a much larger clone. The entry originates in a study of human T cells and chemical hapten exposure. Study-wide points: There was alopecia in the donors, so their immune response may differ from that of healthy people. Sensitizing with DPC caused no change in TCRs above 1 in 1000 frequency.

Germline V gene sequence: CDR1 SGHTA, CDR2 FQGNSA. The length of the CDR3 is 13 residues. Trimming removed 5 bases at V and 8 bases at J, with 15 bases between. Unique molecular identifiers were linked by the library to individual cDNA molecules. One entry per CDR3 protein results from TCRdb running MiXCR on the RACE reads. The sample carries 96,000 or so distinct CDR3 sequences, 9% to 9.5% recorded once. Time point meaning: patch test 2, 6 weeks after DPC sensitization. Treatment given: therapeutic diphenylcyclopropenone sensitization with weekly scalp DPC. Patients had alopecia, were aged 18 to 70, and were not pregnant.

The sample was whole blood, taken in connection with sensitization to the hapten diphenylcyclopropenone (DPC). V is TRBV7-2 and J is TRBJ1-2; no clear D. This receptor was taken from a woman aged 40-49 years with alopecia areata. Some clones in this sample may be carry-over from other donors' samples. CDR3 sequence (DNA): TGTGCCAGCAGCCAAGAACCCAACGGGGGCTACACCTTC. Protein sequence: CASSQEPNGGYTF.